This TCR beta chain was sequenced in a study of CD8 T cells in ankylosing spondylitis (dated by TCRdb to between 2016 and 2019). At the level of the whole study: To find TCR variants linked to disease, the study profiled T cell receptor beta repertoires in ankylosing spondylitis patients and healthy donors. The whole study cohort included about a hundred healthy donors and over 20 ankylosing spondylitis patients. Peripheral blood was sampled, and synovial fluid was also collected from ankylosing spondylitis patients.

The CDR1 and CDR2 encoded by the germline V gene are MNHEY and SVGEGT. CDR3 length: 19 amino acids, cysteine to phenylalanine. Here the CDR3 DNA is all that survives: 57 bases in frame from base 1. Deletion took 0 bases off V and 1 base off J, with a span of 21 bases between the germline ends. This clonotype was detected ten times or more. This receptor's antigen is unknown. Base-call qualities are not available, and no considerably larger clone is one nucleotide away. The listed sequencing device is Illumina HiSeq 2500. TCR beta libraries were prepared by quantitative 5'-RACE with molecular barcodes. The authors' pipeline ran thus. Disease-linked TCR variants were identified with a new computational method built on a probabilistic model of VDJ rearrangement. TCRdb cleaned the public reads at Q25 with fastp, built clones with MiXCR and kept in-frame beta chains. Entries are consolidated by CDR3 protein sequence, retaining the most common genes and DNA. TCRdb's processing, not the authors', yielded these V and J calls. The sample table holds about 130,000 distinct CDR3 sequences, of which roughly 6.6% were seen once. Clones ranked in the top ten supply under 15% of the sample.

What the research found in general, with its limitations: Blood from ankylosing spondylitis patients appeared to be characterized by a TCR beta motif made up of about 8 highly homologous amino acid variants. According to the report, matched synovial fluid samples from ankylosing spondylitis patients were significantly enriched for the disease-linked clones. Some motif variants had previously been reported in the synovial fluid and blood of reactive arthritis patients, which suggests shared mechanisms of disease initiation. A CD8+ phenotype was shown by the disease-linked clones, which were found at relatively low frequencies in peripheral blood.

The V and J segments used are TRBV6-2 or TRBV6-3 and TRBJ2-5; the D gene is possibly TRBD2, with 7 bases matching. The clonotype comes from a female donor with ankylosing spondylitis or in good health (not recorded which). Sequencing used blood, either unsorted or a sorted T cell fraction (not recorded which). The CDR3 is CASSYSFRQLAGAQETQYF. Here is the DNA: TGTGCCAGCAGTTACTCTTTCCGGCAGCTCGCGGGGGCCCAAGAGACCCAGTACTTC.